The rows below give T cell receptor beta chains drawn from one sample of a study of cytomegalovirus exposure and HLA in healthy donors. Generated by immunoSEQ multiplex PCR, the TCRdb table keeps only in-frame clones and is missing some. The sample includes 150,000 to 180,000 clones, 70% to 80% of them seen just once. The sample consisted of PBMCs. These receptor sequences come from a man aged 25 to 45 in good health and CMV-seropositive. CDR3s include the opening cysteine and the closing phenylalanine or tryptophan.

V: TRBV7-9
CDR3: CASTHRTGLAEQYF

V: TRBV4-2
CDR3: CASSQEKGGTMNTEAFF

V: TRBV28
CDR3: CASSFLNYGYTF

V: TRBV5-5
CDR3: CASSLGDRELSAQHF

V: TRBV6-1
CDR3: CASFSLAGGYNEQFF

V: TRBV15
CDR3: CATSSPGTIGVYEQYF

V: TRBV2
CDR3: CASSEKTGGETQYF

V: TRBV6-5
CDR3: CASSYSATNYTF

V: TRBV11-2
CDR3: CASSFNRAYGYTF

V: TRBV7-9
CDR3: CSSSSVLEAFF

V: TRBV19
CDR3: CASRRTGGTTEAFF

V: TRBV10-3
CDR3: CAISEQGSNYGYTF

V: TRBV7-2
CDR3: CASSVGGGRQPQHF

V: TRBV28
CDR3: CASSRLAGESWEYF

V: TRBV11-3
CDR3: CASTGDRGLHSNQPQHF

V: TRBV15
CDR3: CATSRVVGEGTPQHF

V: TRBV29-1
CDR3: CSAQVSMNTEAFF

V: TRBV28
CDR3: CASITSGYNEQFF

V: TRBV4-1
CDR3: CASSQTTGVIFAGELFF

V: TRBV2
CDR3: CAVRRDSYEQYF

V: TRBV4-1
CDR3: CASSFQGAPEQYF

V: TRBV9
CDR3: CASSAQTSAWYEQYF

V: TRBV9
CDR3: CASSSGNTGELFF

V: TRBV28
CDR3: CASRLAGSGQPQHF

V: TRBV14
CDR3: CASSQDWSGERNEQYF

V: TRBV9
CDR3: CASSAGLAGGGAGEQYF

V: TRBV4-1
CDR3: CASSQDLGYSGNQPQHF

V: TRBV19
CDR3: CASSSRGRAATSSSYNEQFF

V: TRBV5-5
CDR3: CASSLLMGSNYGYTF

V: TRBV6-5
CDR3: CASSPRLVAGLRQYF

V: TRBV2
CDR3: CASKTGTPRGGYTF

V: TRBV27
CDR3: CASSGGLSTDTQYF

V: TRBV7-3
CDR3: CASSPGLAGEGETQYF

V: TRBV4-1
CDR3: CASSHSNTGELFF

V: TRBV18
CDR3: CASSPPTVVEQYF

V: TRBV27
CDR3: CASPPRGSNQPQHF

V: TRBV5-6
CDR3: CASTRWSSNTEAFF

V: TRBV29-1
CDR3: CSVADNRAAEAFF

V: TRBV10-3
CDR3: CAISEGAEMNTEAFF

V: TRBV10-2
CDR3: CASTAREGGETQYF

V: TRBV4-1
CDR3: CASSQGSRVHEQYF

V: TRBV18
CDR3: CASSPRQPPNSPLHF

V: TRBV7-9
CDR3: CASSPQGFGNQPQHF

V: TRBV4-2
CDR3: CASSQAPSGGTDTQYF

V: TRBV7-7
CDR3: CASSPGEETQYF

V: TRBV19
CDR3: CASSMDGGSYNEQFF

V: TRBV12-5
CDR3: CASAWDRAKMYGDQPQHF

V: TRBV5-1
CDR3: CASSLDGGQYEQYF

V: TRBV6-5
CDR3: CASRQGAHYEQYF

V: TRBV4-1
CDR3: CASSQDGLAGETQYF

V: TRBV15
CDR3: CATSHFSGRGANVLTF

V: TRBV27
CDR3: CASSLSAAQPQHF

V: TRBV7-8
CDR3: CASSFGASHEQFF

V: TRBV25-1
CDR3: CASSVEPYGYTF